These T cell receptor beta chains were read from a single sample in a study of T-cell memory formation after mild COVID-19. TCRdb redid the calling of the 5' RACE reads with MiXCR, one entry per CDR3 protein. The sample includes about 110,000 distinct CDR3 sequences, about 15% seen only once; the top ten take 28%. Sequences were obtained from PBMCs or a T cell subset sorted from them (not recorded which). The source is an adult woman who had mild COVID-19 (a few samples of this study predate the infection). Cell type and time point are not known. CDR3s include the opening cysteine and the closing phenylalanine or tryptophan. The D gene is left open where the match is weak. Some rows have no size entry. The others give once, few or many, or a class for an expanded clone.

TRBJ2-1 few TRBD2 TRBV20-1 CSARDPTLSERENEQFF TGCAGTGCTAGAGACCCGACTTTATCGGAGCGGGAGAATGAGCAGTTCTTC
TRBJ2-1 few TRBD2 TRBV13 CASSLVREGYYNEQFF TGTGCCAGCAGCTTAGTACGGGAGGGATACTACAATGAGCAGTTCTTC
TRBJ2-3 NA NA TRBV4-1 CASSQIPREQYF TGCGCCAGCAGCCAAATCCCCCGCGAGCAGTATTTT
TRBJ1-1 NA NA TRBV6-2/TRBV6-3 CASSYSFEAFF TGTGCCAGCAGTTACTCGTTCGAAGCTTTCTTT
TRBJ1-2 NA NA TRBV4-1 CASSQDGQANNYGYTF TGCGCCAGCAGCCAAGACGGGCAGGCGAATAACTATGGCTACACCTTC
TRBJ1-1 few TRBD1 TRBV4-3 CASSHQGENTEAFF TGCGCCAGCAGCCATCAGGGGGAGAACACTGAAGCTTTCTTT
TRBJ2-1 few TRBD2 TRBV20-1 CSARDTSGLAGPYNEQFF TGCAGTGCTAGAGACACCTCCGGACTAGCGGGCCCCTACAATGAGCAGTTCTTC
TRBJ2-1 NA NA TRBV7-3 CASSLNPQHGSRLNEQFF TGTGCCAGCAGCTTAAACCCCCAGCATGGGAGTCGCCTCAATGAGCAGTTCTTC
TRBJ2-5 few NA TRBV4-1 CASSLGVGETQYF TGCGCCAGCAGCCTGGGGGTCGGGGAGACCCAGTACTTC
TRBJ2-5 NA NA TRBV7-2 CASSLATSQETQYF TGTGCCAGCAGCTTAGCGACCTCGCAAGAGACCCAGTACTTC
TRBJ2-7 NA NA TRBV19 CASSPGEAYEQYF TGTGCCAGTAGCCCCGGTGAGGCCTACGAGCAGTACTTC